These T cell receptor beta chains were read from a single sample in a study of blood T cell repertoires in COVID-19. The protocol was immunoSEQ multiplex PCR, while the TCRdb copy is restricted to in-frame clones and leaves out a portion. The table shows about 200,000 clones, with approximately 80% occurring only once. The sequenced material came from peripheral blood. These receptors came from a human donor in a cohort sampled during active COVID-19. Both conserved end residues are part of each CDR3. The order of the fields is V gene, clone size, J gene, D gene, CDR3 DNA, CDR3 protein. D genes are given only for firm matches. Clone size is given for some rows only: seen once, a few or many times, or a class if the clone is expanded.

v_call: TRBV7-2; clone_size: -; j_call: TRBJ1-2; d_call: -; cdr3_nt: TGTGCCAGCAGCCACCCCGGTCGCCCCGGGGATGGCTACACCTTC; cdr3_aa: CASSHPGRPGDGYTF
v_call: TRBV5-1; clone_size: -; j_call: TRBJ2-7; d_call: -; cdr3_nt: TGCGCCAGCAGCTGGAGCATGGGTTCATCCTACGAGCAGTACTTC; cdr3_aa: CASSWSMGSSYEQYF
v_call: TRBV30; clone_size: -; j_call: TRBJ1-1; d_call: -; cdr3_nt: TGTGCCTGGAGTCGTGGTGGGAGGACTGAAGCTTTCTTT; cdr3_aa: CAWSRGGRTEAFF
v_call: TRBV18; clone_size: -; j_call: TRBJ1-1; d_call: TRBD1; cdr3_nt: TGTGCCAGCTCACCACTGTCGGGACAGACCCGCTTAAACACTGAAGCTTTCTTT; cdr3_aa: CASSPLSGQTRLNTEAFF
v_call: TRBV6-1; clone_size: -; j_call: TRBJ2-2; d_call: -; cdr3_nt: TGTGCCAGCAGTGAACAGGGTCGGAGCACCGGGGAGCTGTTTTTT; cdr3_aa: CASSEQGRSTGELFF
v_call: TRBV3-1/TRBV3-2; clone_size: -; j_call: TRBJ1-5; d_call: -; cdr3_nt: TGTGCCAGCAGCCAATCTCGGGGTCAACCCCAGCATTTT; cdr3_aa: CASSQSRGQPQHF
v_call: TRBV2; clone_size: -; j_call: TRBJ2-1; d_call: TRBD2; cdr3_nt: TGTGCCAGCACTGGACTAGCGGGAGAATTCGGGAGCAATGAGCAGTTCTTC; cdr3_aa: CASTGLAGEFGSNEQFF
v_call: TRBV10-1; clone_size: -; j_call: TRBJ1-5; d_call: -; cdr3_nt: TGCGCCAGCAGTGAACAGCGCAATCAGCCCCAGCATTTT; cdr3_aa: CASSEQRNQPQHF
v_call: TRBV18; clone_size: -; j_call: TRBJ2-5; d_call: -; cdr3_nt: TGTGCCAGCTCACCACCGTCCTTTAGCCGCGAGACCCAGTACTTC; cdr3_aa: CASSPPSFSRETQYF
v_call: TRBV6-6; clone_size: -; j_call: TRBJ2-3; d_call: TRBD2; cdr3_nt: TGTGCCAGCAGTTACTCCGCTAGCGGGAGCACAGATACGCAGTATTTT; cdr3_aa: CASSYSASGSTDTQYF
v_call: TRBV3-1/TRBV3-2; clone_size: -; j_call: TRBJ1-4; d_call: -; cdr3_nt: TGTGCCAGCAGCCAAGCTCTGGGGGCAAGGGAAAAACTGTTTTTT; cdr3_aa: CASSQALGAREKLFF
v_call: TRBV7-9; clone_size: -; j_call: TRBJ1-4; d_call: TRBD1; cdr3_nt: TGTGCCAGCAGTTATCAAACGGGACAGGTTGATGGGCTGGGAGAAAAACTGTTTTTT; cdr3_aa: CASSYQTGQVDGLGEKLFF
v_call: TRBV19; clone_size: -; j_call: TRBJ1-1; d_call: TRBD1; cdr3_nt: TGTGCCAGTACGCCGGCAGGGGGTGTAGGCACTGAAGCTTTCTTT; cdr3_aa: CASTPAGGVGTEAFF
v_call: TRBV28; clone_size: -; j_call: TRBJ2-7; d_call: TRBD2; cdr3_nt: TGTGCCAGCAGTTCCGGACTAGCGGTTACCTACGAGCAGTACTTC; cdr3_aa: CASSSGLAVTYEQYF
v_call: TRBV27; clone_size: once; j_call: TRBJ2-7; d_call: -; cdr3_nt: TGTGCCAGCAGTTCCCCTCGCGGGCGAAGGGGGTTAGAGCAGTACTTC; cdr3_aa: CASSSPRGRRGLEQYF
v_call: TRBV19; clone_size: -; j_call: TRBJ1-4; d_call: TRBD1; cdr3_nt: TGTGCCAGTACCACCCCCGGGACAGGGGCGGAAAAACTGTTTTTT; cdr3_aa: CASTTPGTGAEKLFF
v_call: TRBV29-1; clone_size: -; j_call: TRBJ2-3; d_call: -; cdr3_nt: TGCAGCGTAAGGGGTTCTGGGACAGATACGCAGTATTTT; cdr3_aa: CSVRGSGTDTQYF